One and the same sample provided the 6 T cell receptor beta chains below, sequenced in a study of cytomegalovirus exposure and HLA in healthy donors. In the PCR, 60 Vbeta and 13 Jbeta primers were used. The table came from immunoSEQ multiplex PCR; TCRdb's copy has only in-frame clones and leaves some out. The sample includes 150,000 to 200,000 clones, about four fifths of them seen just once. Sequencing was carried out using PBMCs. These receptors all come from a woman between 50 and 59 years old in good health and CMV-seropositive.

This clone came up a few times. The V gene is TRBV18, the J gene TRBJ1-2, with a possible D match to TRBD1 (5 bases). The CDR3 totals 15 residues. Germline assignment: CDR1 KGHSH and CDR2 LQKENI. V shed 0 bases and J shed 1 base, with 9 bases lying between them. DNA for the CDR3: TGTGCCAGCTCACCACCTAAGACAGATAACTATGGCTACACCTTC. As protein: CASSPPKTDNYGYTF.

The V gene is TRBV28, the J gene TRBJ2-1, with D unclear. V was pared by 5 bases and J by 6 bases, with 8 bases between. This CDR3 has 12 residues. Germline V CDR1 and CDR2: MDHEN, SYDVKM. CDR3 amino acids: CASSPEINEQFF. DNA for the CDR3: TGTGCCAGCAGTCCCGAGATCAATGAGCAGTTCTTC.

On this clone itself: The same CDR3 arises from other DNA sequences in this sample as well. This sequence joins TRBV5-1 and TRBJ1-1; weak D call: TRBD1 (5 bases). Germline CDR1 reads SGHRS; CDR2 reads YFSETQ. There are 14 residues in the CDR3. V was shortened by 0 bases and J by 1 base, with 7 bases between the two germline ends. The CDR3 nucleotides read TGCGCCAGCAGCTTGGTAGGGGCGAACACTGAAGCTTTCTTT. It codes for CASSLVGANTEAFF.

This clone was counted a few times. V and J are TRBV5-1 and TRBJ2-3; the match to TRBD1 covers 9 bases. From germline, CDR1 is SGHRS and CDR2 YFSETQ. Germline trimming cut 0 bases from V and 2 bases from J; bases unmatched to any gene: 4. The CDR3 spans 16 residues. The CDR3 loop is CASSLGDRADTDTQYF. Written as DNA, the CDR3 is TGCGCCAGCAGCTTGGGGGACAGGGCCGACACAGATACGCAGTATTTT.

This rearrangement joins TRBV7-9 to TRBJ1-1, with D hard to call. There are 11 residues in the CDR3. V lost 3 bases to trimming and J lost 7 bases, with 6 bases between them. The germline CDR1 and CDR2 sequences are SEHNR and FQNEAQ (reference sequence). In DNA, the CDR3 is TGTGCCAGCAGCTTGGGCAGTGAAGCTTTCTTT. Protein sequence: CASSLGSEAFF.

The chain uses TRBV7-6 and TRBJ2-7, with a tentative D call TRBD2 (6 bases). Germline V gene sequence: CDR1 SGHVS, CDR2 FNYEAQ. The CDR3 length is 17 residues. Trimming took off 2 bases at V and 0 bases at J, with 17 bases between the two ends. CDR3 loop: CASSLTPGDGLSYEQYF. Written as DNA, the CDR3 is TGTGCCAGCAGCTTAACCCCGGGGGACGGACTCTCCTACGAGCAGTACTTC.